These 28 T cell receptor beta chains came from one sample sequenced in a study of T-cell reconstitution after alpha-beta-depleted transplantation in children. The library targeted TCRbeta and was prepared with unique molecular identifiers. TCRdb reprocessed the PCR reads with MiXCR, giving one entry per CDR3 protein. The sample has some 390,000 distinct CDR3 sequences, about a fifth seen once. The sample here was PBMCs from the stem cell graft donor, taken from the stem cell graft. These receptors came from a human donor who donated a stem cell graft to a child with acute myeloid leukemia.

The V and J genes are TRBV10-2 and TRBJ2-3; 13 bases map to TRBD2. Unmatched junction bases numbered 15, after V lost 4 bases and J lost 2 bases. CDR1 and CDR2 from the germline V gene are WSHSY and SAAADI. The CDR3 runs to 20 residues. CDR3 in amino acids: CASSGKTSGRPNIPTDTQYF. The CDR3 coding sequence is TGCGCCAGCAGTGGGAAGACTAGCGGGAGGCCCAACATTCCCACAGATACGCAGTATTTT.

A few counts support this clonotype. The chain has TRBV12-3 or TRBV12-4 and TRBJ2-3; TRBD2 matches at 10 bases. The CDR3 is 15 amino acids. Trimming took 5 bases from V and 8 from J; bases not matched to a gene: 10. The CDR3 here is CASSPRTSGLGTQYF. In nucleotides, the CDR3 is TGTGCCAGCAGTCCGAGGACTAGCGGCCTAGGTACGCAGTATTTT.

This clonotype was counted only a few times. This chain connects TRBV5-5 to TRBJ2-7, with TRBD1 identical over 10 bases. The CDR3 is 17 residues long. Germline-derived CDR1 and CDR2 are SGHKS and YYEKEE (reference sequence). V dropped 0 bases and J dropped 4; count of bases not matched to a gene: 10. CDR3 residues: CASSLVFAGQGLYEQYF. CDR3 sequence (DNA): TGTGCCAGCAGCTTGGTGTTTGCGGGACAGGGGTTGTACGAGCAGTACTTC. Full variable domain (missing parts from reference TRBV5-5 and TRBJ2-7): DAGVTQSPTHLIKTRGQQVTLRCSPISGHKSVSWYQQVLGQGPQFIFQYYEKEERGRGNFPDRFSARQFPNYSSELNVNALLLGDSALYLCASSLVFAGQGLYEQYFGPGTRLTVT.

This clonotype turned up a few times. The chain joins TRBV7-2 to TRBJ2-2, with 10 nucleotides matching TRBD1. This CDR3 spans 15 amino acids. Germline V CDR1 and CDR2: SGHTA, FQGNSA. Trimming removed 5 bases from V and 7 bases from J; junction bases left unmatched: 7. CDR3 in DNA: TGTGCCAGCAGCCCGAGGACAGGGGGTGACGGGGAGCTGTTTTTT. It is translated as CASSPRTGGDGELFF. Combining the CDR3 with reference TRBV7-2 and TRBJ2-2 gives the whole variable domain GAGVSQSPSNKVTEKGKDVELRCDPISGHTALYWYRQSLGQGLEFLIYFQGNSAPDKSGLPSDRFSAERTGGSVSTLTIQRTQQEDSAVYLCASSPRTGGDGELFFGEGSRLTVL.

The chain links TRBV25-1 to TRBJ2-3; 12 bases match TRBD2. J gave up 3 bases and V 5 bases, and 12 bases lay outside the gene matches. The germline gives CDR1 MGHDK, CDR2 SYGVNS. The CDR3 totals 18 residues. The CDR3 region has the DNA TGTGCCAGCAGTCCCCGACTAGCGGGAGAATTCGAAACAGATACGCAGTATTTT. Protein sequence: CASSPRLAGEFETDTQYF.

V gene TRBV12-3 or TRBV12-4 combines with J gene TRBJ2-2, with 9 bases matching TRBD2. There are 14 residues in the CDR3. Losses at the gene ends were 9 bases for V and 6 bases for J; bases not matched to a gene: 8. The CDR3 is CASSWAGGAGELFF. The CDR3 coding sequence is TGTGCCAGTTCCTGGGCGGGAGGGGCCGGGGAGCTGTTTTTT.

The chain's CDR3 is CASSPRGANTGELFF. CDR3 nucleotides: TGTGCCAGCAGTCCCAGGGGCGCGAACACCGGGGAGCTGTTTTTT. The chain recombines TRBV2 with TRBJ2-2; possible D gene TRBD1, 6 bases. V lost 5 bases to trimming and J lost 0 bases, with 10 bases between them. The CDR3 length is 15 residues. Germline values: CDR1 SNHLY, CDR2 FYNNEI.

This clonotype was recorded a few times. The V call is TRBV27, the J call TRBJ2-4; TRBD1 is a possible D gene (5 bases). With 1 base removed from V and 1 base from J, the gap between germline ends came to 17 bases. The germline gives CDR1 MNHEY, CDR2 SMNVEV (reference sequence). The CDR3 is made up of 18 amino acids. CDR3 DNA: TGTGCCAGCAGTTTATACCCAGTAGGGGATTCGGCCAAAAACATTCAGTACTTC. Translated: CASSLYPVGDSAKNIQYF.

This clonotype has a handful of counts. V gene TRBV20-1 combines with J gene TRBJ2-3, with 11 bases identical to TRBD2. The CDR3 extends over 16 amino acids. The V segment lost 4 bases and the J segment 4 bases; nucleotides outside the gene matches: 10. In germline, CDR1 is DFQATT, CDR2 SNEGSKA (reference sequence). The CDR3 DNA reads as TGCAGTGCTACGCCCATGACTAGCGGGAAGGCAGATACGCAGTATTTT. Amino acids: CSATPMTSGKADTQYF.

DNA of the CDR3: TGTGCCATCAGTGAGGGATCTCCAGAGACCCAGTACTTC. It encodes CAISEGSPETQYF. The chain uses TRBV10-3 and TRBJ2-5; D is uncertain. Trimming left V 2 bases short and J 4 bases short, with 8 bases between. The CDR3 runs to 13 residues. Germline values: CDR1 ENHRY, CDR2 SYGVKD.

This clonotype turned up a few times. The J gene is TRBJ1-2, the V gene TRBV5-2. TRBV5-2 is labeled a pseudogene. CDR3 size: 13 residues. The CDR3 sequence is CASNGDRAYGYTF. As DNA, the CDR3 is TGTGCCAGCAACGGTGACCGAGCCTATGGCTACACCTTC.

This clonotype was seen only a few times. The chain recombines TRBV25-1 with TRBJ2-7; 7 bases align to TRBD2. This CDR3 has 15 amino acids. V shed 4 bases and J 3 bases; nucleotides not matched to a gene: 9. Germline CDR1 reads MGHDK; CDR2 reads SYGVNS. The CDR3 DNA reads TGTGCCAGCAGTGGTGCGGGGAGGGGAGGCTACGAGCAGTACTTC. Protein sequence: CASSGAGRGGYEQYF.

This chain uses TRBV7-3 with TRBJ2-7; D may be TRBD1 (5 bases). Deletions cut 3 bases from V and 5 bases from J, with 11 bases between. The CDR3 spans 13 residues. Germline values: CDR1 SGHTA, CDR2 FQGTGA. CDR3 region: CASSFERGNEQYF. CDR3 coding DNA: TGTGCCAGCAGCTTCGAAAGGGGAAACGAGCAGTACTTC.

The chain links TRBV6-5 to TRBJ2-5, with 10 bases fitting TRBD2. Looked up from germline, CDR1 is MNHEY and CDR2 is SVGAGI. This CDR3 has 16 amino acids. J was trimmed by 1 base and V by 0 bases; bases with no gene match: 2. CDR3 protein: CASSYSASGSQETQYF. The CDR3 DNA reads as TGTGCCAGCAGTTACTCGGCTAGCGGGAGCCAAGAGACCCAGTACTTC.

This clonotype was picked up a small number of times. CDR3 sequence reads: CSARDRGPLNTEAFF. CDR3 DNA sequence: TGCAGTGCTAGAGACCGGGGACCGCTGAACACTGAAGCTTTCTTT. V is TRBV20-1 and J is TRBJ1-1; maybe TRBD1 (5 bases). V dropped 0 bases and J dropped 0 bases, with 11 bases sitting between them. There are 15 residues in the CDR3. Germline CDR1 reads DFQATT; CDR2 reads SNEGSKA (reference sequence).

The rearrangement joins TRBV10-3 to TRBJ2-1; 15 bases are a match to TRBD2. The CDR3 length is 16 residues. The trim removed 7 bases at V and 7 bases at J, leaving 8 bases unmatched. The V gene's germline CDR1 is ENHRY and CDR2 SYGVKD. In DNA form, the CDR3 reads TGTGCCATCACCACACGGACTAGCGGGAGGGGGAATGAGCAGTTCTTC. Its protein is CAITTRTSGRGNEQFF.

This clonotype was recorded at least ten times. This rearrangement joins TRBV12-3 or TRBV12-4 to TRBJ2-3; TRBD1 might be the D (5 bases). The CDR3 runs to 14 residues. V lost 6 bases to trimming and J lost 0 bases, with 10 bases between them. The CDR3 loop is CASSPTASTDTQYF. CDR3 nucleotides: TGTGCCAGCAGCCCGACAGCTAGCACAGATACGCAGTATTTT.

This clonotype was seen at least ten times. The chain employs TRBV29-1 and TRBJ2-3; no definite D call. V was shortened by 4 bases and J by 2 bases, with 10 bases between the two germline ends. This CDR3 contains 13 residues. The germline V gene has CDR1 SQVTM and CDR2 ANQGSEA. CDR3 protein: CSVAVADTDTQYF. In DNA, the CDR3 is TGCAGCGTTGCCGTAGCCGACACAGATACGCAGTATTTT.

The rearrangement uses TRBV11-3 and TRBJ1-1; D is possibly TRBD1 (5 bases). Germline assignment: CDR1 SGHNT and CDR2 YENEEA. The CDR3 spans 15 residues. V was pared by 4 bases and J by 6 bases, with 18 bases between. CDR3 loop: CASSSNLQVGSEAFF. CDR3 DNA sequence: TGTGCCAGCAGCTCGAATTTACAGGTTGGCTCTGAAGCTTTCTTT. Based on the CDR3 plus reference TRBV11-3 and TRBJ1-1, the full variable domain is EAGVVQSPRYKIIEKKQPVAFWCNPISGHNTLYWYLQNLGQGPELLIRYENEEAVDDSQLPKDRFSAERLKGVDSTLKIQPAELGDSAVYLCASSSNLQVGSEAFFGQGTRLTVV.

The CDR3: CASNQTIPGLAGVYTDTQYF. The DNA of the CDR3 is TGTGCCAGCAACCAGACTATCCCGGGACTAGCGGGAGTGTATACAGATACGCAGTATTTT. The chain uses TRBV21-1 and TRBJ2-3; the DNA was not used to check the table's D call, TRBD2. TRBV21-1 is described as a pseudogene. The CDR3 consists of 20 residues.

V gene TRBV20-1 combines with J gene TRBJ2-2, with TRBD2 matching over 7 bases. CDR1 and CDR2 from the germline V gene are DFQATT and SNEGSKA (reference sequence). This CDR3 region has 13 residues. After removal of 5 bases from V and 8 bases from J, the junction contained 8 bases not matched to a gene. CDR3 sequence (DNA): TGCAGTGCTGGGGGACTACCAAGGGGGGAGCTGTTTTTT. Its protein is CSAGGLPRGELFF.

This clonotype was recorded many times. The chain couples TRBV20-1 to TRBJ2-7; 8 nucleotides align to TRBD2. Germline CDR1 reads DFQATT; CDR2 reads SNEGSKA (reference sequence). V lost 7 bases, J lost 5 bases, and 4 bases stayed unmatched. This CDR3 has 11 amino acids. The CDR3 coding sequence is TGCAGTGGTAGTAGCGGGGACGAGCAGTACTTC. Its protein is CSGSSGDEQYF.

This clonotype was seen at least ten times. The chain is built from TRBV20-1 and TRBJ2-2, with unresolved D. The germline V and J ends were trimmed by 5 bases and 0 bases, with 7 bases remaining between them. In germline, CDR1 is DFQATT, CDR2 SNEGSKA (reference sequence). The CDR3 contains 13 residues. The CDR3: CSALVANTGELFF. The CDR3 nucleotides read TGCAGTGCTCTAGTCGCGAACACCGGGGAGCTGTTTTTT.

This clonotype was seen more than once but under ten times. The V gene is TRBV5-1, the J gene TRBJ1-1; D remains ambiguous. The germline CDR1 and CDR2 sequences are SGHRS and YFSETQ. V gave up 1 base and J gave up 3 bases, with 7 bases separating them. The CDR3 sequence is 13 residues long. The CDR3 here is CASSLNVDTEAFF. CDR3 DNA sequence: TGCGCCAGCAGCTTGAACGTTGACACTGAAGCTTTCTTT. The full variable domain, in which reference TRBV5-1 and TRBJ1-1 provide the parts outside the CDR3, is KAGVTQTPRYLIKTRGQQVTLSCSPISGHRSVSWYQQTPGQGLQFLFEYFSETQRNKGNFPGRFSGRQFSNSRSEMNVSTLELGDSALYLCASSLNVDTEAFFGQGTRLTVV.

This clonotype showed up just a few times. This chain joins TRBV5-1 and TRBJ2-3, with TRBD2 matching over 7 bases. The germline V gene encodes CDR1 SGHRS and CDR2 YFSETQ. The CDR3 sequence is 18 residues long. Losses at the gene ends were 0 bases for V and 2 bases for J; bases not matched to a gene: 12. The CDR3 is CASSLDSSGAYYTDTQYF. As DNA, the CDR3 is TGCGCCAGCAGCTTGGATTCTAGCGGAGCTTACTACACAGATACGCAGTATTTT.

This clonotype was observed a handful of times. V is TRBV7-3 and J is TRBJ2-3; 13 bases line up with TRBD2. The V gene end was trimmed by 3 bases and the J gene end by 0 bases; junction bases not matched to a gene: 18. The germline V gene has CDR1 SGHTA and CDR2 FQGTGA. The CDR3 has 22 residues. The CDR3, as DNA: TGTGCCAGCAGCTTTAACCCCGGGACTAGCGGGGTGCCTCTTACTAGCACAGATACGCAGTATTTT. It is translated as CASSFNPGTSGVPLTSTDTQYF.

There are a few counts of this clonotype. The genes are TRBV29-1 and TRBJ1-2; tentative D call: TRBD1 (6 bases). V lost 6 bases and J 0 bases, leaving 14 bases between the germline ends. The CDR3 has 14 amino acids. Germline CDR1 reads SQVTM; CDR2 reads ANQGSEA. The CDR3 is CSVSGGATNYGYTF. CDR3 nucleotides: TGCAGCGTCTCTGGGGGGGCCACTAACTATGGCTACACCTTC.

This clonotype was seen a handful of times. V and J are TRBV5-6 and TRBJ2-1, with D unclear. V was clipped by 1 base and J by 6 bases, with 14 bases between them. This CDR3 is 15 amino acids long. Germline CDR1 and CDR2: SGHDT and YYEEEE. In nucleotides, the CDR3 is TGTGCCAGCAGCTTGACGTCCCGCCTCCTCAATGAGCAGTTCTTC. Encoded protein: CASSLTSRLLNEQFF.